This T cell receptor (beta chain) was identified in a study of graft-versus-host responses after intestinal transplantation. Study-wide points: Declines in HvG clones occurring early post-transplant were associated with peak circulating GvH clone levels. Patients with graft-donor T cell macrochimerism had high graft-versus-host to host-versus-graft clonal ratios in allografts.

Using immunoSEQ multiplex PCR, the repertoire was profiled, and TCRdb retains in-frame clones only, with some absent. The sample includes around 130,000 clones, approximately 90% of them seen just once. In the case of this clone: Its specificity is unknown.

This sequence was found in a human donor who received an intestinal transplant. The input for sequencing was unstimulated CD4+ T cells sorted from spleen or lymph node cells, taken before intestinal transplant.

The DNA for the CDR3 is TGCGCCAGCAGCGGAGACAGGAACACTGAAGCTTTCTTT. This sequence encodes CASSGDRNTEAFF. This chain connects TRBV5-1 to TRBJ1-1; TRBD1 is a possible D gene (5 bases). Germline V CDR1 and CDR2: SGHRS, YFSETQ. V was shortened by 4 bases and J by 1 base, with 8 bases between the two germline ends. CDR3 length: 13 residues.